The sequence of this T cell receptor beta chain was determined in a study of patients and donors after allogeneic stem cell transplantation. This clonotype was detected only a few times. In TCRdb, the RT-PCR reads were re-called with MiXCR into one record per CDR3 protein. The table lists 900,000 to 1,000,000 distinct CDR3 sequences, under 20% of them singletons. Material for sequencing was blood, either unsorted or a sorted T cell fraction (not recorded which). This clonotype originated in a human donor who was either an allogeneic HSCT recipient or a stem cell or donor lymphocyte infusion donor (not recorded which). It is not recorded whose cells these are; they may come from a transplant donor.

CDR3 amino acids: CASSLTGENEQFF. CDR3 DNA: TGTGCCAGCAGTCTAACAGGGGAGAATGAGCAGTTCTTC. V gene TRBV12-3 or TRBV12-4 combines with J gene TRBJ2-1; 7 nucleotides align to TRBD1. J was trimmed by 7 bases and V by 5 bases; bases with no gene match: 5. The CDR3 covers 13 residues.